This T cell receptor (beta chain) was found in a study of T cells in Graves' hyperthyroidism and ophthalmopathy. Overall study: It was at initial diagnosis, before any treatment, that peripheral blood was collected.

Sampled blood dates from first hyperthyroidism diagnosis, and it precedes any ophthalmopathy symptoms. The CDR3 regions of TCR beta were amplified from RNA transcripts. Carried out on the TCR CDR3, a first-round RT-PCR used the HTBI primer set. A single record per CDR3 protein comes from TCRdb applying MiXCR to the multiplex PCR reads. The table includes 730,000 or so distinct CDR3 sequences, 18% detected once. There are 16 residues in the CDR3. The V segment lost 1 base and the J segment 5 bases; nucleotides outside the gene matches: 8. Germline V CDR1 and CDR2: SGHAT, FQNNGV. This sequence joins TRBV11-2 and TRBJ1-2, with TRBD1 matching over 9 bases. Material: blood. This receptor was identified in a woman in her fifties or sixties with Graves' hyperthyroidism that later progressed to Graves' ophthalmopathy. CDR3 sequence (DNA): TGTGCCAGCAGCTTAGCGACCCGGACAGGGGCGTATGGCTACACCTTC. Amino acid sequence: CASSLATRTGAYGYTF.